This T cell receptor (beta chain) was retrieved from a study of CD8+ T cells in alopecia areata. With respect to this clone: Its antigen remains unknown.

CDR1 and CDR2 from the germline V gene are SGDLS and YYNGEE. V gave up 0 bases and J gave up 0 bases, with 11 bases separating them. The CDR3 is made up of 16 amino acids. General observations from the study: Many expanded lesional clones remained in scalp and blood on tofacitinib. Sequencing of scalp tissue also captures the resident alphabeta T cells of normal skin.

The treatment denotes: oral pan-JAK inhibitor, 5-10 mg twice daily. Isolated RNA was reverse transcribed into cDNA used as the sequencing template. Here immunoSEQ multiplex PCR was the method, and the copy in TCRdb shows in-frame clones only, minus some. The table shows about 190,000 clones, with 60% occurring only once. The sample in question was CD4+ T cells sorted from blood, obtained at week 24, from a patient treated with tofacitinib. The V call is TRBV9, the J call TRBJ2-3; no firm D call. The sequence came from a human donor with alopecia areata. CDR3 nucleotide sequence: TGTGCCAGCAGCGTAGTCGGCGATCCTAGCACAGATACGCAGTATTTT. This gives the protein CASSVVGDPSTDTQYF.